The entry that follows covers one T cell receptor beta chain sequence. Its target is unknown. A read error may account for a junction end that differs from germline. Germline CDR1 is MNHEY and CDR2 is SVGAGI. The CDR3 is made up of 14 amino acids. TCRbeta libraries were built with three rounds of nested PCR, modified from ARM-PCR. TCRdb called the multiplex PCR reads again in MiXCR, with one record for every CDR3 protein. The data hold roughly 120,000 distinct CDR3 sequences, with 84% observed a single time. This sample is part of a study of tumor and adjacent non-tumor tissue in lung cancer. Study overall: Histology: about a dozen adenocarcinoma, a couple of squamous cell carcinoma, 1 small cell lung cancer. The patients, 10 to 11 men and about 5 women, were roughly 30 to 80 with stage I to III disease.

Study results and caveats: Compared with tumor, normal lung showed significantly lower TCR diversity. Tumor repertoires had a smaller top 100 clone share than normal lung.

RNA was extracted from bulk tissue without any cell sorting. The sequence derives from an older man with non-small cell lung cancer. Sequencing was performed on lung tumor tissue. This rearrangement joins TRBV6-5 to TRBJ1-1; D remains unclear. CDR3 sequence reads: CDSSYSAARTEAFF. DNA of the CDR3: TGTGACAGCAGTTACAGCGCCGCTAGGACTGAAGCTTTCTTT.